This TCR beta chain was recovered during a study of response to subunit inactivated influenza vaccine. General study points: With each seasonal influenza vaccination, the authors suggested, few new T cells are recruited.

Per the germline V gene, CDR1 is SGHTA and CDR2 is FQGNSA. The CDR3 has 15 residues. Trimming at V came to 4 bases and at J to 7 bases, leaving 7 bases not matched to a gene. In TCRdb, the RT-PCR reads were re-called with MiXCR into one record per CDR3 protein. The repertoire holds around 530,000 distinct CDR3 sequences, about an eighth seen once, with about 9.4% in the top ten. This clonotype was observed at least ten times. The target antigen is unknown. The chain recombines TRBV7-2 with TRBJ2-1; 10 bases line up with TRBD2. The origin of this receptor is a man in his fifties who received an inactivated influenza vaccine. Sequencing was performed on PBMCs from blood, taken on the day of vaccination. Written as DNA, the CDR3 is TGTGCCAGCAGCTCTAGCGGGAGAAGTAATAATGAGCAGTTCTTC. Protein: CASSSSGRSNNEQFF.